This T cell receptor (beta chain) was retrieved from a study of T cell changes during pregnancy in multiple sclerosis. With V trimmed by 7 bases and J by 6 bases, 9 bases remained unmatched. Germline assignment: CDR1 MNHEY and CDR2 SMNVEV (reference sequence). CDR3 length equals 14 residues. Method: immunoSEQ multiplex PCR; TCRdb's copy keeps in-frame clones and lacks some. The sample consists of 30,000 to 35,000 clones, less than 95% of them appearing once. The sequence came from a female donor with multiple sclerosis, enrolled in a pregnancy study. The chain recombines TRBV27 with TRBJ2-7; 10 bases line up with TRBD2. Here the sequenced sample was CD8+ T cells from peripheral blood mononuclear cells, taken in the first trimester of pregnancy. The CDR3 DNA is TGTGCCAGCATAGCGGGAGGCCCCTGGGGCGAGCAGTACTTC. Protein product: CASIAGGPWGEQYF.